This T cell receptor (beta chain) was captured by sequencing in a study of blood T cells in healthy people across ages. V was clipped by 2 bases and J by 4 bases, with 13 bases between them. The CDR3 is made up of 14 amino acids. CDR1 is DFQATT and CDR2 is SNEGSKA in the germline V gene (reference sequence). Findings and limits, study-wide: Observed TCR beta diversity per million T cells went down as age went up. This fall followed a roughly linear course with age. Unknown donor CMV status possibly confounded expanded clonotype changes.

The authors ran a second PCR of about 7 to 12 cycles using a sample-barcoded 5' primer and a J-beta primer mix. Researchers report that each sample yielded at least 3 million CDR3-containing paired-end reads. TCRdb re-analysed the 5' RACE reads in MiXCR, keeping a single row per CDR3 protein. The sample records about 1,800,000 distinct CDR3 sequences, 28% being singletons. About this clonotype: Its antigen is still unknown.

The sequence was obtained from a woman aged 25 to 39 in good health. The sequencing input was blood. The V gene is TRBV20-1, the J gene TRBJ2-3; a weak D match, TRBD2 (6 bases). DNA for the CDR3: TGCAGTGCTAGATCGGGACTCCCCTCAGATACGCAGTATTTT. It is translated as CSARSGLPSDTQYF.